This is a list of T cell receptor beta chains from one sample in a study of cytomegalovirus exposure and HLA in healthy donors. TCRdb keeps only in-frame clones here, not all; method: immunoSEQ multiplex PCR. The sample records 85,000 to 100,000 clones, roughly 71% being singletons. The sequencing sample was made of PBMCs. The receptor set was obtained from a man aged 45 to 65 in good health and CMV-seronegative. Each CDR3 is given with its conserved first and last residue. Each record gives: clone size, V gene, J gene, D gene, CDR3 protein, CDR3 DNA. The D gene is left open where the match is weak. A clone size is listed for some rows: how often the clone was seen (once, few, many), or a class if it is expanded.

size: few
V: TRBV15
J: TRBJ2-5
D: NA
CDR3: CAVSGFQETQYF
DNA: TGTGCCGTCAGCGGTTTCCAAGAGACCCAGTACTTC

size: once
V: TRBV6-6
J: TRBJ1-3
D: TRBD1
CDR3: CASSDRGISGNTIYF
DNA: TGTGCCAGCTCCGACAGGGGGATCTCTGGAAACACCATATATTTT

size: few
V: TRBV9
J: TRBJ2-3
D: TRBD2
CDR3: CASSPSLLAGVSADTQYF
DNA: TGTGCCAGCAGCCCCAGCTTACTAGCGGGAGTTTCGGCAGATACGCAGTATTTT

size: NA
V: TRBV7-2
J: TRBJ2-7
D: NA
CDR3: CASSLIGWVPERSYEQYF
DNA: TGTGCCAGCAGCTTAATCGGTTGGGTTCCTGAGCGCTCCTACGAGCAGTACTTC

size: NA
V: TRBV6-4
J: TRBJ1-3
D: TRBD1
CDR3: CASSVRDREAGNTIYF
DNA: TGTGCCAGCAGCGTTCGGGACAGGGAAGCTGGAAACACCATATATTTT

size: NA
V: TRBV2
J: TRBJ2-1
D: NA
CDR3: CASSDGLLSYNEQFF
DNA: TGTGCCAGCAGTGATGGGTTACTATCCTACAATGAGCAGTTCTTC

size: once
V: TRBV7-8
J: TRBJ2-1
D: TRBD2
CDR3: CASSLQGLAGGYEQFF
DNA: TGTGCCAGCAGCCTTCAGGGACTAGCGGGGGGCTATGAGCAGTTCTTC

size: NA
V: TRBV6-5
J: TRBJ2-3
D: NA
CDR3: CASTSGTSTDTQYF
DNA: TGTGCCAGCACCAGCGGTACTAGCACAGATACGCAGTATTTT

size: NA
V: TRBV5-4
J: TRBJ2-5
D: TRBD1
CDR3: CASSARTGRETQYF
DNA: TGTGCCAGCAGCGCTCGGACAGGGAGAGAGACCCAGTACTTC

size: NA
V: TRBV30
J: TRBJ1-1
D: TRBD1
CDR3: CAGGQAAAFF
DNA: TGTGCCGGGGGACAGGCGGCCGCTTTCTTT

size: NA
V: TRBV5-6
J: TRBJ2-3
D: TRBD1
CDR3: CASSHGQGTTDTQYF
DNA: TGTGCCAGCAGCCACGGACAGGGGACCACAGATACGCAGTATTTT

size: NA
V: TRBV21-1
J: TRBJ2-7
D: NA
CDR3: CATCAGPPSSYEQYF
DNA: TGTGCCACCTGTGCAGGGCCCCCGAGCTCCTACGAGCAGTACTTC

size: NA
V: TRBV18
J: TRBJ2-4
D: NA
CDR3: CASSSRGANIQYF
DNA: TGTGCCAGCTCATCCCGGGGGGCCAACATTCAGTACTTC

size: NA
V: TRBV7-9
J: TRBJ2-3
D: NA
CDR3: CASSLASADTQYF
DNA: TGTGCCAGCAGCTTAGCGTCGGCAGATACGCAGTATTTT

size: few
V: TRBV11-3
J: TRBJ2-1
D: TRBD2
CDR3: CASQPGLAGYNEQFF
DNA: TGTGCCAGTCAACCCGGACTAGCGGGATACAATGAGCAGTTCTTC

size: once
V: TRBV6-6
J: TRBJ1-5
D: TRBD1
CDR3: CASRGTGYSNQPQHF
DNA: TGTGCCAGCAGGGGGACAGGGTATAGCAATCAGCCCCAGCATTTT

size: NA
V: TRBV6-1
J: TRBJ1-6
D: NA
CDR3: CASSEGGGRDYNSPLHF
DNA: TGTGCCAGCAGTGAAGGGGGCGGGAGGGACTATAATTCACCCCTCCACTTT

size: few
V: TRBV5-1
J: TRBJ1-3
D: TRBD1
CDR3: CASSLTPGQNSGNTIYF
DNA: TGCGCCAGCAGCTTAACTCCGGGACAGAACTCTGGAAACACCATATATTTT

size: once
V: TRBV7-2
J: TRBJ2-5
D: TRBD1
CDR3: CASSGRDSLQETQYF
DNA: TGTGCCAGCAGCGGCCGGGACAGCCTTCAAGAGACCCAGTACTTC

size: NA
V: TRBV29-1
J: TRBJ1-2
D: NA
CDR3: CSAADGPRFTF
DNA: TGCAGCGCCGCTGATGGGCCCAGGTTCACCTTC

size: NA
V: TRBV19
J: TRBJ1-3
D: TRBD1
CDR3: CASSHPWTGGVNTIYF
DNA: TGTGCCAGTAGTCATCCGTGGACAGGGGGTGTAAACACCATATATTTT

size: once
V: TRBV6-6
J: TRBJ2-7
D: NA
CDR3: CASSLRVSYEQYF
DNA: TGTGCCAGCAGTCTCAGGGTCTCCTACGAGCAGTACTTC

size: NA
V: TRBV5-1
J: TRBJ1-2
D: NA
CDR3: CASSLGDFKDYGYTF
DNA: TGCGCCAGCAGCTTGGGGGACTTCAAGGACTATGGCTACACCTTC

size: few
V: TRBV18
J: TRBJ1-4
D: NA
CDR3: CASSPLGRPNEKLFF
DNA: TGTGCCAGCTCACCCCTGGGCAGACCAAATGAAAAACTGTTTTTT

size: NA
V: TRBV28
J: TRBJ2-5
D: TRBD2
CDR3: CASSETSAREETQYF
DNA: TGTGCCAGCAGCGAGACTAGCGCGAGAGAGGAGACCCAGTACTTC

size: NA
V: TRBV4-2
J: TRBJ2-1
D: NA
CDR3: CASSPWVDTPHEQFF
DNA: TGTGCCAGCAGCCCCTGGGTTGACACCCCACATGAGCAGTTCTTC

size: NA
V: TRBV9
J: TRBJ2-1
D: NA
CDR3: CASSVGSGPYNEQFF
DNA: TGTGCCAGCAGCGTAGGAAGCGGGCCCTACAATGAGCAGTTCTTC

size: NA
V: TRBV30
J: TRBJ1-4
D: NA
CDR3: CAWRRQGLNEKLFF
DNA: TGTGCCTGGCGGCGTCAGGGCCTTAATGAAAAACTGTTTTTT

size: NA
V: TRBV5-4
J: TRBJ2-5
D: TRBD2
CDR3: CASRTSGSSYQETQYF
DNA: TGTGCCAGCCGTACTAGCGGGTCCTCGTACCAAGAGACCCAGTACTTC

size: NA
V: TRBV9
J: TRBJ1-2
D: NA
CDR3: CASSARQTNYGYTF
DNA: TGTGCCAGCAGCGCCCGACAGACTAACTATGGCTACACCTTC

size: NA
V: TRBV11-2
J: TRBJ2-5
D: TRBD2
CDR3: CASSFIAGGETQYF
DNA: TGTGCCAGCAGCTTTATAGCGGGGGGCGAGACCCAGTACTTC

size: NA
V: TRBV6-5
J: TRBJ2-7
D: TRBD2
CDR3: CASSYTLAGAYEQYF
DNA: TGTGCCAGCAGTTACACCCTAGCGGGGGCCTACGAGCAGTACTTC

size: NA
V: TRBV29-1
J: TRBJ2-1
D: NA
CDR3: CSVSRDRTYNEQFF
DNA: TGCAGCGTATCACGAGACAGGACCTACAATGAGCAGTTCTTC

size: few
V: TRBV2
J: TRBJ2-5
D: NA
CDR3: CASSESGTETQYF
DNA: TGTGCCAGCAGTGAATCGGGAACAGAGACCCAGTACTTC

size: NA
V: TRBV4-1
J: TRBJ1-1
D: NA
CDR3: CASSQDFQGWGTEAFF
DNA: TGCGCCAGCAGCCAGGACTTCCAGGGGTGGGGCACTGAAGCTTTCTTT

size: NA
V: TRBV7-9
J: TRBJ1-5
D: TRBD1
CDR3: CASSLTRDREGGSNQPQHF
DNA: TGTGCCAGCAGCTTAACTCGGGACAGGGAGGGGGGAAGCAATCAGCCCCAGCATTTT

size: NA
V: TRBV5-1
J: TRBJ2-7
D: TRBD1
CDR3: CASCPGTGGYEQYF
DNA: TGCGCCAGCTGTCCCGGGACAGGGGGTTACGAGCAGTACTTC

size: NA
V: TRBV5-1
J: TRBJ2-2
D: NA
CDR3: CASSSNYGDTGELFF
DNA: TGCGCCAGCAGCTCCAACTACGGGGACACCGGGGAGCTGTTTTTT

size: NA
V: TRBV5-1
J: TRBJ2-5
D: TRBD1
CDR3: CASRLGDRAYETQYF
DNA: TGCGCCAGCAGACTAGGGGACAGAGCCTATGAGACCCAGTACTTC

size: NA
V: TRBV9
J: TRBJ1-1
D: NA
CDR3: CASSVNRATEAFF
DNA: TGTGCCAGCAGCGTAAACAGGGCAACTGAAGCTTTCTTT

size: NA
V: TRBV7-9
J: TRBJ1-3
D: NA
CDR3: CASRGSSGNTIYF
DNA: TGTGCCAGTCGGGGAAGCTCTGGAAACACCATATATTTT

size: NA
V: TRBV11-2
J: TRBJ1-1
D: NA
CDR3: CASSWGVNTEAFF
DNA: TGTGCCAGCAGCTGGGGGGTAAACACTGAAGCTTTCTTT

size: NA
V: TRBV7-9
J: TRBJ1-4
D: TRBD1
CDR3: CASSRTGANEKLFF
DNA: TGTGCCAGCAGCCGGACAGGGGCTAATGAAAAACTGTTTTTT

size: NA
V: TRBV10-1
J: TRBJ2-6
D: TRBD1
CDR3: CASRARGGAVPSGANVLTF
DNA: TGCGCCAGCAGGGCTAGAGGGGGCGCGGTCCCCTCTGGGGCCAACGTCCTGACTTTC

size: NA
V: TRBV6-6
J: TRBJ1-4
D: NA
CDR3: CASRPTTASNEKLFF
DNA: TGTGCCAGCAGACCAACGACAGCCTCTAATGAAAAACTGTTTTTT

size: many
V: TRBV4-3
J: TRBJ2-3
D: NA
CDR3: CASSQEEGRDTQYF
DNA: TGCGCCAGCAGCCAAGAGGAGGGCCGCGATACGCAGTATTTT

size: NA
V: TRBV5-1
J: TRBJ2-3
D: NA
CDR3: CASSLALSTDTQYF
DNA: TGCGCCAGCAGCTTGGCTCTTAGCACAGATACGCAGTATTTT

size: NA
V: TRBV4-3
J: TRBJ2-1
D: NA
CDR3: CASSQAPQGRFYNEQFF
DNA: TGCGCCAGCAGCCAAGCTCCCCAGGGGCGGTTTTACAATGAGCAGTTCTTC

size: NA
V: TRBV7-8
J: TRBJ1-2
D: NA
CDR3: CASSQRSRMTGFEGYTF
DNA: TGTGCCAGCAGCCAAAGGAGCAGAATGACAGGATTCGAGGGCTACACCTTC

size: NA
V: TRBV5-6
J: TRBJ1-5
D: NA
CDR3: CASSLGGGGQPQHF
DNA: TGTGCCAGCAGCTTGGGGGGGGGTGGTCAGCCCCAGCATTTT

size: NA
V: TRBV19
J: TRBJ2-7
D: NA
CDR3: CASGHLYEQYF
DNA: TGTGCCAGCGGACATCTCTACGAGCAGTACTTC

size: NA
V: TRBV4-2
J: TRBJ1-2
D: NA
CDR3: CASSQVQGYYGYTF
DNA: TGTGCCAGCAGCCAAGTACAGGGCTACTATGGCTACACCTTC

size: NA
V: TRBV7-9
J: TRBJ1-2
D: TRBD1
CDR3: CASSLGGQGGYTF
DNA: TGTGCCAGCAGCTTAGGGGGACAGGGCGGCTACACCTTC

size: few
V: TRBV20-1
J: TRBJ2-5
D: NA
CDR3: CSASSERAQYF
DNA: TGCAGTGCTAGCTCCGAGAGGGCTCAGTACTTC

size: few
V: TRBV25-1
J: TRBJ2-5
D: TRBD1
CDR3: CASSPQDREYQETQYF
DNA: TGTGCCAGCAGTCCGCAGGACAGGGAGTACCAAGAGACCCAGTACTTC

size: NA
V: TRBV6-4
J: TRBJ2-3
D: NA
CDR3: CASSEQGLGTDTQYF
DNA: TGTGCCAGCAGTGAACAGGGTCTAGGCACAGATACGCAGTATTTT

size: NA
V: TRBV7-8
J: TRBJ2-1
D: TRBD2
CDR3: CASSSGLAGRRRGVNEQFF
DNA: TGTGCCAGCAGCTCTGGACTAGCGGGGAGAAGAAGGGGTGTCAATGAGCAGTTCTTC

size: once
V: TRBV5-1
J: TRBJ2-3
D: NA
CDR3: CASSLGGGDGTQYF
DNA: TGCGCCAGCAGCTTGGGGGGGGGCGATGGTACGCAGTATTTT